This entry lists 14 T cell receptor beta chains sequenced from one sample in a study of response to subunit inactivated influenza vaccine. TCRdb itself ran the RT-PCR reads through MiXCR, one entry per CDR3 protein. This table has about 570,000 distinct CDR3 sequences, about 10% appearing once. This sample also appeared in a second study, on T cells expressing NK-cell markers. That publication notes: TCR beta cDNA was made by 5'RACE template switching with UMIs.

Sequencing used PBMCs from blood, obtained on the day of vaccination. The receptors stem from a man aged 50 to 60 who received an inactivated influenza vaccine.

The chain employs TRBV12-3 or TRBV12-4 and TRBJ1-5; D is ambiguous. V lost 4 bases to trimming and J lost 2 bases, with 6 bases between them. This CDR3 region has 13 residues. As DNA, the CDR3 is TGTGCCAGCAGTTCCCAACGCAATCAGCCCCAGCATTTT. Translated: CASSSQRNQPQHF.

The chain joins TRBV7-2 to TRBJ2-7, with TRBD2 identical over 7 bases. Per germline, CDR1 SGHTA and CDR2 FQGNSA. There are 14 residues in the CDR3. The ends lost 4 bases at V and 2 bases at J; junction bases unmatched: 5. This CDR3 is CASSWGGRTYEQYF. The CDR3 nucleotides read TGTGCCAGCAGCTGGGGGGGGAGGACCTACGAGCAGTACTTC.

This clonotype has more than one count but fewer than ten. The gene calls are TRBV19 and TRBJ1-5; D gene ambiguous. The germline CDR1 and CDR2 sequences are LNHDA and SQIVND (reference sequence). CDR3 length: 13 residues. V lost 9 bases to trimming and J lost 4 bases, with 13 bases between them. This CDR3 reads CASSTMVNQPQHF. CDR3 nucleotides: TGTGCCAGCTCCACGATGGTAAATCAGCCCCAGCATTTT.

V gene TRBV3-1 combines with J gene TRBJ1-2; D might be TRBD1 (5 bases). Germline CDR1 LGHDT, CDR2 YNNKEL (reference sequence). The CDR3 has 15 residues. V was clipped by 5 bases and J by 3 bases, with 16 bases between them. The CDR3: CASSVGSNRYYGYTF. CDR3 sequence (DNA): TGTGCCAGCAGCGTCGGGAGCAACAGGTACTATGGCTACACCTTC.

The gene calls are TRBV5-6 and TRBJ2-1; D is unclear. Trimming took off 1 base at V and 5 bases at J, with 7 bases between the two ends. The CDR3 has 13 residues. Germline V gene sequence: CDR1 SGHDT, CDR2 YYEEEE. CDR3 loop: CASSLSLDNEQFF. The CDR3 nucleotides read TGTGCCAGCAGCTTGTCCCTAGACAATGAGCAGTTCTTC. The full variable domain, with the rest looked up from reference TRBV5-6 and TRBJ2-1, is DAGVTQSPTHLIKTRGQQVTLRCSPKSGHDTVSWYQQALGQGPQFIFQYYEEEERQRGNFPDRFSGHQFPNYSSELNVNALLLGDSALYLCASSLSLDNEQFFGPGTRLTVL.

This clonotype has just a few counts. The chain is built from TRBV29-1 and TRBJ2-5; D ambiguous. There are 14 residues in the CDR3. CDR1 is SQVTM and CDR2 is ANQGSEA in the germline V gene. Trimming removed 6 bases at V and 1 base at J, with 15 bases between. For the CDR3, the DNA is TGCAGCGTCACGACACGCAACTCCCAAGAGACCCAGTACTTC. Protein product: CSVTTRNSQETQYF.

This clonotype was seen only a few times. The chain joins TRBV7-2 to TRBJ2-2; D call uncertain. CDR1 and CDR2 (germline): SGHTA, FQGNSA. The CDR3 runs to 15 residues. V was pared by 6 bases and J by 4 bases, with 15 bases between. CDR3 in DNA: TGTGCCAGCAGTTTGACCTCTCGAGTCACCGGGGAGCTGTTTTTT. Amino acids: CASSLTSRVTGELFF.

This clonotype was detected a few times. The gene calls are TRBV7-8 and TRBJ2-2, with unresolved D. CDR1 SGHVS and CDR2 FQNEAQ come from the germline V gene. Trimming took off 6 bases at V and 7 bases at J, with 9 bases between the two ends. This CDR3 spans 12 amino acids. Here the CDR3 DNA reads TGTGCCAGCAGTCCGGTCGTCGGGGAGCTGTTTTTT. Its translation is CASSPVVGELFF. The full variable domain, with the rest looked up from reference TRBV7-8 and TRBJ2-2, is GAGVSQSPRYKVAKRGQDVALRCDPISGHVSLFWYQQALGQGPEFLTYFQNEAQLDKSGLPSDRFFAERPEGSVSTLKIQRTQQEDSAVYLCASSPVVGELFFGEGSRLTVL.

This clonotype was counted at least ten times. V gene TRBV28 combines with J gene TRBJ2-2; D unclear. The CDR3 has 16 amino acids. CDR1 and CDR2 (germline): MDHEN, SYDVKM. Trimming cost V 3 bases and J 1 base, with 12 bases left between them. CDR3 bases: TGTGCCAGCAGTTTTCTCTTAGTCGGGAACACCGGGGAGCTGTTTTTT. It encodes CASSFLLVGNTGELFF.

V and J are TRBV4-2 and TRBJ2-7; D is tentatively TRBD1 or TRBD2 (5 bases each). The CDR3 has 16 residues. Trimming shortened V by 1 base and J by 1 base, and 14 bases separated the two germline ends. Germline loops: CDR1 LGHNA, CDR2 YNFKEQ. CDR3 nucleotide sequence: TGTGCCAGCAGCCAAGTCGCCGGGGCCACATCCTACGAGCAGTACTTC. Translated, it gives CASSQVAGATSYEQYF.

The CDR3 DNA sequence: TGTGCCAGCAGAGATACAGGGCGTCAGCCCCAGCATTTT. This encodes CASRDTGRQPQHF. J is TRBJ1-5 and V is TRBV12-3 or TRBV12-4; TRBD1 is a possible D gene (6 bases). The V and J ends lost 6 bases and 6 bases respectively, with 12 bases between them. The CDR3 extends over 13 amino acids.

The chain links TRBV5-1 to TRBJ2-1; D is tentatively TRBD1 or TRBD2 (5 bases each). The CDR3 is made up of 17 amino acids. The V end lost 4 bases, the J end lost 13 bases, and 30 bases lay between the germline ends. In germline, CDR1 is SGHRS, CDR2 YFSETQ. The CDR3 loop reads CASSPTGSATSSLGQFF. CDR3 nucleotides: TGCGCCAGCAGCCCCACAGGTAGCGCCACAAGCTCGCTCGGCCAGTTCTTC.

About this clonotype itself: One end of the junction is discordant with germline, which a read error may explain. V usage is TRBV12-3 or TRBV12-4 and J usage is TRBJ2-1; 10 bases are shared with TRBD2. The CDR3 covers 15 residues. The CDR3 loop is CASSLAGGLHNEQFF. The DNA for the CDR3 is TGTGCCAGCAGCTTAGCGGGGGGTTTGCACAATGAGCAGTTCTTC.

This clonotype was seen only a few times. The gene calls are TRBV25-1 and TRBJ2-5; maybe TRBD2 (5 bases). Germline V lookup: CDR1 MGHDK, CDR2 SYGVNS. This CDR3 is built from 15 residues. V lost 4 bases to trimming and J lost 11 bases, with 23 bases between them. CDR3 DNA sequence: TGTGCCAGCAGTGGAATCCCCCCAGGTCTAGAGGGTCAGTACTTC. This sequence encodes CASSGIPPGLEGQYF.